These T cell receptor beta chains were read from a single sample in a study of shared clonotypes between healthy human individuals. Profiling relied on immunoSEQ multiplex PCR, and the TCRdb table lists in-frame clones only, not all of them. The table includes approximately 240,000 clones, 50% to 75% detected once. The sequencing input was memory CD4+ T cells sorted from blood. These receptors were obtained from a man in his thirties or forties in good health. CDR3s include the opening cysteine and the closing phenylalanine or tryptophan. D genes are given only for firm matches. Rows give clone size only sometimes, using once, few, many, or a class for an expanded clone.

v_call,clone_size,d_call,j_call,cdr3_nt,cdr3_aa
TRBV27,-,TRBD2,TRBJ2-7,TGTGCCAGCAGTTTAACGGCGCCCGGGACTAGCGGCTACGAGCAGTACTTC,CASSLTAPGTSGYEQYF
TRBV11-2,-,-,TRBJ1-3,TGTGCCAGCAGCTTGGCTCTCTCTGGAAACACCATATATTTT,CASSLALSGNTIYF
TRBV18,once,TRBD2,TRBJ2-3,TGTGCCAGCTCGGCGGGACTAGCTTCGGCAGATACGCAGTATTTT,CASSAGLASADTQYF
TRBV2,few,-,TRBJ2-7,TGTGCCACCTTCCGGGACCAAAACTACGAGCAGTACTTC,CATFRDQNYEQYF
TRBV28,-,TRBD1,TRBJ2-6,TGTGCCAGCAGCGGGACAGGGAGCTCTGGGGCCAACGTCCTGACTTTC,CASSGTGSSGANVLTF
TRBV27,-,TRBD1,TRBJ2-7,TGTGCCAGCAGCCCCTGGAGCTTTGGGGACAGAAACGAGCAGTACTTC,CASSPWSFGDRNEQYF
TRBV15,-,TRBD2,TRBJ2-5,TGTGCCACCAGCTTTAAGCGGGAGGCCCCGGAGACCCAGTACTTC,CATSFKREAPETQYF
TRBV7-8,-,-,TRBJ2-5,TGTGCCAGCAGCTTAGGGCGACTAGTTTTCCAAGAGACCCAGTACTTC,CASSLGRLVFQETQYF
TRBV30,-,-,TRBJ2-3,TGTGCCTGGAGGATAGGGGGGCTGGGGGTCACAGATACGCAGTATTTT,CAWRIGGLGVTDTQYF
TRBV29-1,few,TRBD1,TRBJ1-1,TGCAGCGCTGACAGGGGGCCGAACACTGAAGCTTTCTTT,CSADRGPNTEAFF
TRBV29-1,-,-,TRBJ2-5,TGCAGCGTTAAGAGGGACCAAGAGACCCAGTACTTC,CSVKRDQETQYF
TRBV20-1,-,-,TRBJ2-5,TGCAGTGCTAGAAAGAGAGAGACCCAGTACTTC,CSARKRETQYF
TRBV6-6,-,TRBD2,TRBJ2-7,TGTGCCAGCAGGACCGGGACTAGCGTTGCGGAGCAGTACTTC,CASRTGTSVAEQYF
TRBV9,-,-,TRBJ1-5,TGTGCCAGCAGCGCAGAGGACCGCCGGATGCCCCAGCATTTT,CASSAEDRRMPQHF
TRBV6-1,few,TRBD1,TRBJ1-2,TGTGCCAGCAGAAACCGGGACAGGGGGCAGGGTGGCTACACCTTC,CASRNRDRGQGGYTF
TRBV7-2,-,-,TRBJ2-7,TGTGCCAGCAGCTTAGGGGCCGGGGGTTATTACGAGCAGTACTTC,CASSLGAGGYYEQYF
TRBV19,-,-,TRBJ2-2,TGTGCCAGTAGTATAGCGGGAGTGGGTACCGGGGAGCTGTTTTTT,CASSIAGVGTGELFF
TRBV5-4,-,-,TRBJ2-5,TGTGCCAGCAGTCTGGGTCTAGATATTCTGGAGACCCAGTACTTC,CASSLGLDILETQYF
TRBV4-1,-,-,TRBJ2-5,TGCGCCAGCAGCCAAGGGACTTTCCAAGTGGAGACCCAGTACTTC,CASSQGTFQVETQYF
TRBV7-2,-,-,TRBJ2-1,TGTGCCAGCAGCTTAACTGGTCCGGGCAATGAGCAGTTCTTC,CASSLTGPGNEQFF
TRBV7-9,many,-,TRBJ2-7,TGTGCCAGCAGCTTAGCGGGAGTTGACTACGAGCAGTACTTC,CASSLAGVDYEQYF
TRBV6-1,many,TRBD1,TRBJ1-2,TGTGCCAGCAGTACCCGGACAGGGCACTATGGCTACACCTTC,CASSTRTGHYGYTF
TRBV7-2,once,-,TRBJ2-7,TGTGCCAGCAGCCTTAACACGTTCGAGCAGTACTTC,CASSLNTFEQYF
TRBV5-4,-,-,TRBJ2-6,TGTGCCAGCAGCATCCGGGGCTCTGGGGCCAACGTCCTGACTTTC,CASSIRGSGANVLTF
TRBV19,-,TRBD2,TRBJ2-7,TGTGCCAGTAGTACTCTAGCGGGAGGGCCTTACGAGCAGTACTTC,CASSTLAGGPYEQYF
TRBV6-5,once,-,TRBJ2-5,TGTGCCAGCAGTTACTTCGACGGGGAGACCCAGTACTTC,CASSYFDGETQYF
TRBV2,-,TRBD1,TRBJ2-1,TGTGGTGCGGGACAGGGCTCCTACAATGAGCAGTTCTTC,CGAGQGSYNEQFF
TRBV27,-,-,TRBJ1-4,TGTGCCAGCGCCGTAGACAGAGAAATTGCAACTAATGAAAAACTGTTTTTT,CASAVDREIATNEKLFF
TRBV5-4,-,TRBD2,TRBJ2-1,TGTGCCAGCAGCGAAGGCGGCGGGAGATCATACAATGAGCAGTTCTTC,CASSEGGGRSYNEQFF
TRBV6-1,-,-,TRBJ2-7,TGTGCCAGCAGCGGTACTAGATACGAGCAGTACTTC,CASSGTRYEQYF
TRBV29-1,-,-,TRBJ2-3,TGCAGCGTTGGGCTCCGAGGGGCAGATACGCAGTATTTT,CSVGLRGADTQYF
TRBV2,-,-,TRBJ1-4,TGTGCCAGCACCCCCGAAGGTACTGCTAATGAAAAACTGTTTTTT,CASTPEGTANEKLFF
TRBV2,few,TRBD1,TRBJ2-7,TGTGCCAGCAGGAGGGACAGCTACGAGCAGTACTTC,CASRRDSYEQYF
TRBV7-2,few,TRBD2,TRBJ2-1,TGTGCCAGCAGCTTACCCCGGCGCGGGGGGAGCTCCTACAATGAGCAGTTCTTC,CASSLPRRGGSSYNEQFF
TRBV6-5,few,-,TRBJ1-2,TGTGCCAGCAGTCAACCCGGAGGAGGGGGCTATGGCTACACCTTC,CASSQPGGGGYGYTF
TRBV27,-,-,TRBJ2-4,TGTGCCAGCACCACTAGTGGAGGTCACATTCAGTACTTC,CASTTSGGHIQYF
TRBV6-5,-,TRBD2,TRBJ2-1,TGTGCCAGCAGCCCTAGCGGGAGTCATATCTATGAGCAGTTCTTC,CASSPSGSHIYEQFF
TRBV4-1,-,-,TRBJ2-5,TGCGCCAGCAGCCAAGGGCCGACTTCGGGGACCCAGTACTTC,CASSQGPTSGTQYF
TRBV11-2,-,TRBD2,TRBJ2-3,TGTGCCAGCAGCTACGGACTAGCGGGAGGTGCTAGCACAGATACGCAGTATTTT,CASSYGLAGGASTDTQYF
TRBV5-4,-,TRBD1,TRBJ2-7,TGTGCCAGCAGCTTGGCCGAGACAGGGGGTCGGGAGCAGTACTTC,CASSLAETGGREQYF
TRBV6-1,-,TRBD2,TRBJ2-1,TGTGCCAGCAGACAACTAGCGGGAGGGGGCGATGAGCAGTTCTTC,CASRQLAGGGDEQFF
TRBV7-7,-,-,TRBJ2-1,TGTGCTAGCAGCTTAGGCGGGGGCACTAGCTCCTACAATGAGCAGTTCTTC,CASSLGGGTSSYNEQFF
TRBV6-1,-,-,TRBJ2-7,TGTGCCAGCAGTGAAAGGACCAGCTCCTACGAGCAGTACTTC,CASSERTSSYEQYF
TRBV5-1,few,-,TRBJ1-4,TGCGCCAGCAGCGGGGAGGGGACCACGGGTGAAAAACTGTTTTTT,CASSGEGTTGEKLFF
TRBV6-5,-,-,TRBJ2-1,TGTGCCAGCAGAGGGAGAGCCTACAATGAGCAGTTCTTC,CASRGRAYNEQFF
TRBV6-1,-,-,TRBJ2-2,TGTGCCAGCCGAACAGATAGCGCGAACACCGGGGAGCTGTTTTTT,CASRTDSANTGELFF
TRBV20-1,few,-,TRBJ2-3,TGCAGTGGCGAGGCGGGGCCTGGGTATTTT,CSGEAGPGYF
TRBV7-9,-,-,TRBJ2-7,TGTGCCAGCAGCCCTCAGTCCGGGGTTCAGGAGTACTTC,CASSPQSGVQEYF
TRBV5-1,few,TRBD1,TRBJ1-2,TGCGCCAGCAGCTCAGGGGGGCATGGCTACACCTTC,CASSSGGHGYTF
TRBV23-1,many,TRBD2,TRBJ2-5,TGCGCCAGCAAAGACTCTGGACTAGCGGGAGGTGACGAGACCCAGTACTTC,CASKDSGLAGGDETQYF
TRBV20-1,few,-,TRBJ1-2,TGCAGTGCTCGAGAGGGGGGCTACACCTTC,CSAREGGYTF
TRBV14,-,-,TRBJ2-7,TGTGCCAGCAGCCACCCTCCTCCTTACGAGCAGTACTTC,CASSHPPPYEQYF
TRBV28,-,TRBD2,TRBJ2-3,TGTGCCAGCAAAATGGGCGGACTAGCGGGAGGGGGGGCAGATACGCAGTATTTT,CASKMGGLAGGGADTQYF
TRBV5-1,few,-,TRBJ1-5,TGCGCCAGCAGTCAAGTTCTGGGTCAGCCCCAGCATTTT,CASSQVLGQPQHF
TRBV11-3,-,-,TRBJ2-3,TGTGCCAGCAGCTTATTTGGAGGAGATACGCAGTATTTT,CASSLFGGDTQYF
TRBV7-2,-,-,TRBJ2-3,TGTGCCAGCAGCTTGCAGGGGCGGGGGCCAGATACGCAGTATTTT,CASSLQGRGPDTQYF
TRBV6-5,-,TRBD1,TRBJ2-3,TGTGCCAGCAGGACCCCTCAGGGGGCAGATACGCAGTATTTT,CASRTPQGADTQYF
TRBV7-6,-,-,TRBJ1-1,TGTGCCAGCAGCTTAGTTCAGGGCAGGATGAACACTGAAGCTTTCTTT,CASSLVQGRMNTEAFF
TRBV6-6,-,-,TRBJ2-5,TGTGCCAGCAACCCACAGAAGACAGGACAAGAGACCCAGTACTTC,CASNPQKTGQETQYF
TRBV29-1,-,-,TRBJ2-1,TGCAGCGTTGTGGGAGTCTCCTACAATGAGCAGTTCTTC,CSVVGVSYNEQFF